Presented here are 25 T cell receptor beta chains from one specimen sequenced in a study of shared clonotypes between healthy human individuals. Sequencing was performed with immunoSEQ multiplex PCR; in TCRdb, only in-frame clones are kept and a portion is missing. The data contain some 2,400,000 clones, about 94% of them seen just once; the ten biggest clones take up 0.1% to 0.15%. The sample comprised naive CD4+ T cells sorted from blood. The subset is: CD45RA+ positively selected. These receptors were taken from a man aged 18 to 29 in good health.

V usage is TRBV5-1 and J usage is TRBJ2-7, with a tentative D call TRBD1 (5 bases). Looked up from germline, CDR1 is SGHRS and CDR2 is YFSETQ. V was cut by 2 bases and J by 5 bases, with 14 bases left in between. CDR3 length equals 14 residues. In DNA form, the CDR3 reads TGCGCCAGCAGCTTTAGTCAGGGTGCCCACGAGCAGTACTTC. Its protein product is CASSFSQGAHEQYF.

This clone was found a few times. This chain uses TRBV7-2 with TRBJ2-6; TRBD1 matches 8 bases. From germline, CDR1 is SGHTA and CDR2 FQGNSA. The CDR3 extends over 13 amino acids. V was clipped by 7 bases and J by 13 bases; unmatched bases: 9. The CDR3: CASTLGQGGVLTF. Here the CDR3 DNA reads TGTGCCAGCACCCTCGGACAGGGCGGAGTCCTGACTTTC.

J is TRBJ2-1 and V is TRBV29-1, with 13 bases aligning to TRBD2. J lost 12 bases, V lost 2 bases, and 7 bases had no gene match. The CDR3 spans 14 residues. Germline V gene data show CDR1 as SQVTM and CDR2 as ANQGSEA. CDR3 sequence (DNA): TGCAGCGTTGAAAAGGGGACTAGCGGGACTTGGCAGTTCTTC. Amino acids: CSVEKGTSGTWQFF.

The chain couples TRBV5-6 to TRBJ1-3, with D hard to call. The CDR3 sequence is 14 residues long. Looked up from germline, CDR1 is SGHDT and CDR2 is YYEEEE. The V end was cut by 0 bases, the J end by 4 bases, with 8 bases between. The CDR3 protein is CASSLGREGNTIYF. In DNA form, the CDR3 reads TGTGCCAGCAGCTTGGGGCGTGAGGGAAACACCATATATTTT. The full variable domain, its missing parts supplied by reference TRBV5-6 and TRBJ1-3, is DAGVTQSPTHLIKTRGQQVTLRCSPKSGHDTVSWYQQALGQGPQFIFQYYEEEERQRGNFPDRFSGHQFPNYSSELNVNALLLGDSALYLCASSLGREGNTIYFGEGSWLTVV.

The chain has TRBV15 and TRBJ1-1; D is unresolved. This CDR3 has 14 amino acids. The V end lost 3 bases, the J end lost 1 base, and 9 bases lay between the germline ends. In germline, CDR1 is LNHNV, CDR2 YYDKDF (reference sequence). The CDR3 bases are TGTGCCACCAGCAGCCGGGCGGCGAACACTGAAGCTTTCTTT. This encodes CATSSRAANTEAFF.

V is TRBV5-1 and J is TRBJ2-2; D is undetermined. This CDR3 has 14 residues. V was pared by 0 bases and J by 5 bases, with 8 bases between. Germline assignment: CDR1 SGHRS and CDR2 YFSETQ. This chain's CDR3 is CASSLVGVTGELFF. CDR3 bases: TGCGCCAGCAGCTTGGTTGGTGTAACCGGGGAGCTGTTTTTT. The full variable domain, completed using reference TRBV5-1 and TRBJ2-2, is KAGVTQTPRYLIKTRGQQVTLSCSPISGHRSVSWYQQTPGQGLQFLFEYFSETQRNKGNFPGRFSGRQFSNSRSEMNVSTLELGDSALYLCASSLVGVTGELFFGEGSRLTVL.

This clone was observed a handful of times. V is TRBV6-1 and J is TRBJ1-3; the D is unclear. The CDR3 is 13 residues long. Germline-derived CDR1 and CDR2 are MNHNS and SASEGT. V lost 6 bases and J lost 0, with 6 bases in between. CDR3 DNA: TGTGCCAGCAGCGGACTCTCTGGAAACACCATATATTTT. Encoded protein: CASSGLSGNTIYF.

The CDR3 DNA reads TGTGCCAGCAGAGCGGGCTCCACAATCAATCAGCCCCAGCATTTT. Translation gives CASRAGSTINQPQHF. The chain carries TRBV6-1 and TRBJ1-5; D gene ambiguous. CDR1 is MNHNS, CDR2 SASEGT, per germline. The length of the CDR3 is 15 residues. V was trimmed by 6 bases and J by 3 bases, leaving 15 bases between them.

A word on this clone: The same CDR3 is also encoded by other DNA sequences in this sample. The chain recombines TRBV7-9 with TRBJ1-5, with a possible D match to TRBD1 (6 bases). Germline assignment: CDR1 SEHNR and CDR2 FQNEAQ (reference sequence). The CDR3 spans 13 residues. V shed 5 bases and J shed 4 bases, with 9 bases lying between them. Written as DNA, the CDR3 is TGTGCCAGCAGCACTACAGGGAATCAGCCCCAGCATTTT. Protein product: CASSTTGNQPQHF.

The rearrangement uses TRBV7-8 and TRBJ1-6, with a weak D call TRBD1 (5 bases). The germline V gene has CDR1 SGHVS and CDR2 FQNEAQ. CDR3 length: 16 amino acids. V was pared by 0 bases and J by 2 bases, with 8 bases between. The CDR3 spells CASSLAGRAYNSPLHF. CDR3 DNA sequence: TGTGCCAGCAGCTTAGCAGGCAGGGCCTATAATTCACCCCTCCACTTT.

V is TRBV10-3 and J is TRBJ1-2; D is unresolved. CDR3 size: 14 residues. Germline lookup yields CDR1 ENHRY and CDR2 SYGVKD. V lost 2 bases to trimming and J lost 1 base, with 8 bases between them. The CDR3 loop is CAISERTDNYGYTF. For the CDR3, the DNA is TGTGCCATCAGTGAGCGAACAGATAACTATGGCTACACCTTC.

This chain uses TRBV4-1 with TRBJ2-1; TRBD2 is a possible D gene (5 bases). CDR3 length: 19 residues. The germline CDR1 and CDR2 sequences are MGHRA and YSYEKL. Trimming removed 0 bases at V and 1 base at J, with 19 bases between. The CDR3 loop reads CASSQDLGKKSESYNEQFF. Written as DNA, the CDR3 is TGCGCCAGCAGCCAAGACCTCGGGAAAAAAAGTGAATCCTACAATGAGCAGTTCTTC.

This clone has only one observation. The genes are TRBV27 and TRBJ2-7; D remains unclear. This CDR3 is built from 15 residues. V was trimmed by 0 bases and J by 2 bases, leaving 11 bases between them. Germline CDR1 and CDR2: MNHEY and SMNVEV (reference sequence). This chain's CDR3 is CASSLSQFATYEQYF. The CDR3 DNA reads TGTGCCAGCAGTTTATCCCAATTCGCAACCTACGAGCAGTACTTC.

In the case of this clone: Within the sample, other DNA sequences also encode this same CDR3. This chain joins TRBV30 and TRBJ2-7, with TRBD1 identical over 8 bases. This CDR3 is built from 13 residues. Trimming cost V 3 bases and J 4 bases; bases outside gene matches: 5. CDR1 GTSNPN and CDR2 SVGIG come from the germline V gene (reference sequence). The CDR3 loop is CAWSPDRGYEQYF. The CDR3 region has the DNA TGTGCCTGGAGCCCAGACAGGGGATACGAGCAGTACTTC.

On this clone itself: This CDR3 is also generated by other DNA sequences in the sample. The chain joins TRBV21-1 to TRBJ2-7; TRBD2, the table's D call, was not compared with the DNA. TRBV21-1 has pseudogene status. The CDR3 spans 15 residues. This chain's CDR3 is CASSNRTSGTYEQYF. CDR3 bases: TGTGCCAGCAGCAATCGTACTAGCGGCACCTACGAGCAGTACTTC.

This chain uses TRBV21-1 with TRBJ1-6. TRBV21-1 is tagged as a pseudogene. The CDR3 runs to 15 residues. CDR3 nucleotides: TGTGCCAGCAGCAAAGAGGGCAGGGAGGATTCACCCCTCCACTTT. Protein product: CASSKEGREDSPLHF.

The rearrangement joins TRBV19 to TRBJ1-1, with 12 bases aligning to TRBD1. The germline gives CDR1 LNHDA, CDR2 SQIVND (reference sequence). J was trimmed by 11 bases and V by 10 bases; bases with no gene match: 14. The CDR3 consists of 14 residues. This CDR3 reads CATRDRGRGPWAFF. DNA of the CDR3: TGTGCCACCCGGGACAGGGGGCGCGGCCCATGGGCTTTCTTT.

V and J are TRBV30 and TRBJ2-1; 12 bases match TRBD2. Germline CDR1 GTSNPN, CDR2 SVGIG (reference sequence). This CDR3 is built from 12 residues. After removal of 8 bases from V and 4 bases from J, the junction contained 0 bases not matched to a gene. CDR3 sequence reads: CAGTSGYNEQFF. CDR3 coding DNA: TGTGCCGGGACTAGCGGGTACAATGAGCAGTTCTTC.

The chain joins TRBV18 to TRBJ1-4; D ambiguous. V was pared by 4 bases and J by 0 bases, with 9 bases between. CDR1 KGHSH and CDR2 LQKENI come from the germline V gene. The CDR3 runs to 15 residues. CDR3 DNA sequence: TGTGCCAGCTCACGGTTGAACCCAACTAATGAAAAACTGTTTTTT. Amino acids: CASSRLNPTNEKLFF.

The rearrangement links TRBV11-2 to TRBJ2-3; no firm D call. Germline-derived CDR1 and CDR2 are SGHAT and FQNNGV. The CDR3 is made up of 16 amino acids. V lost 7 bases and J lost 2, with 19 bases in between. CDR3 region: CASTLGRNLNTDTQYF. CDR3 in DNA: TGTGCCAGCACCCTTGGAAGAAACCTAAACACAGATACGCAGTATTTT.

The chain links TRBV7-2 to TRBJ2-3; TRBD2 matches at 11 bases. Trimming took 2 bases from V and 3 from J; bases not matched to a gene: 4. The CDR3 is 16 residues long. Germline CDR1 reads SGHTA; CDR2 reads FQGNSA. The CDR3 nucleotides read TGTGCCAGCAGCTTATCCGGGACTAGCGGAACAGATACGCAGTATTTT. Translating it yields CASSLSGTSGTDTQYF.

V is TRBV7-2 and J is TRBJ1-4; 8 bases fit TRBD1. V gave up 6 bases and J gave up 5 bases; unmatched junction bases: 5. The CDR3 covers 14 residues. Germline V gene sequence: CDR1 SGHTA, CDR2 FQGNSA. The CDR3 region is CASRTTGGNEKLFF. As DNA, the CDR3 is TGTGCCAGCAGGACAACAGGGGGAAATGAAAAACTGTTTTTT.

In its sample, this clone was seen once. This rearrangement joins TRBV28 to TRBJ1-6; TRBD1 matches 7 bases. The CDR3 has 15 amino acids. V lost 6 bases, J lost 1 base, and 3 bases stayed unmatched. Looked up from germline, CDR1 is MDHEN and CDR2 is SYDVKM. The CDR3 spells CASSTGQSYNSPLHF. The CDR3 nucleotides read TGTGCCAGCAGCACGGGACAGTCCTATAATTCACCCCTCCACTTT.

The gene calls are TRBV20-1 and TRBJ2-1, with D perhaps being TRBD1 or TRBD2 (5 bases each). The CDR3 spans 10 residues. Germline values: CDR1 DFQATT, CDR2 SNEGSKA (reference sequence). The CDR3 here is CSRDGNEQFF. Written as DNA, the CDR3 is TGCAGCAGGGACGGAAATGAGCAGTTCTTC.

This clone was counted a single time. The chain joins TRBV4-3 to TRBJ2-3, with 7 nucleotides matching TRBD2. The CDR3 spans 19 residues. Losses at the gene ends were 4 bases for V and 0 bases for J; bases not matched to a gene: 16. The V gene's germline CDR1 is LGHNA and CDR2 YSLEER. CDR3 sequence: CASSLFSWLAETSTDTQYF. DNA for the CDR3: TGCGCCAGCAGCCTATTTTCTTGGCTAGCGGAAACTAGCACAGATACGCAGTATTTT.